These T cell receptor beta chains were read from a single sample in a study of T-cell memory formation after mild COVID-19. TCRdb recomputed calls from the 5' RACE reads with MiXCR, one row per CDR3 protein. The table shows about 540,000 distinct CDR3 sequences, with approximately 20% occurring only once. Sequencing was done on a sample of PBMCs or a T cell subset sorted from them (not recorded which). These receptors were taken from an adult woman who had mild COVID-19 (a few samples of this study predate the infection). Cell type and time point are not known. The CDR3 runs from the conserved cysteine through the conserved F or W. Each record gives: V gene, J gene, D gene, clone size, CDR3 protein, CDR3 DNA. D genes are given only for firm matches. Clone size is stated in some rows and not others, as once, few, many or a class when expanded.

v_gene: TRBV6-4; j_gene: TRBJ2-1; d_gene: NA; abundance: NA; CDR3aa: CASSDSGAHYNEQFF; CDR3nt: TGTGCCAGCAGTGACTCGGGAGCACACTACAATGAGCAGTTCTTC
v_gene: TRBV18; j_gene: TRBJ1-1; d_gene: NA; abundance: NA; CDR3aa: CASSPATSIEAFF; CDR3nt: TGTGCCAGCTCACCGGCGACATCCATTGAAGCTTTCTTT
v_gene: TRBV5-4; j_gene: TRBJ2-3; d_gene: TRBD2; abundance: few; CDR3aa: CASSLGAGTSTDTQYF; CDR3nt: TGTGCCAGCAGCTTGGGAGCGGGGACTAGCACAGATACGCAGTATTTT
v_gene: TRBV7-9; j_gene: TRBJ2-7; d_gene: TRBD1; abundance: NA; CDR3aa: CASSPPDRGHEQYF; CDR3nt: TGTGCCAGCAGCCCCCCCGACAGGGGCCACGAGCAGTACTTC
v_gene: TRBV24-1; j_gene: TRBJ2-2; d_gene: NA; abundance: few; CDR3aa: CATSDWTVPGELFF; CDR3nt: TGTGCCACCAGTGATTGGACAGTCCCCGGGGAGCTGTTTTTT
v_gene: TRBV20-1; j_gene: TRBJ2-5; d_gene: TRBD2; abundance: few; CDR3aa: CSPGGGGAETQYF; CDR3nt: TGCAGCCCCGGCGGGGGAGGCGCGGAGACCCAGTACTTC
v_gene: TRBV4-1; j_gene: TRBJ1-2; d_gene: NA; abundance: few; CDR3aa: CASSQVGQINYGYTF; CDR3nt: TGCGCCAGCAGCCAAGTAGGACAGATTAACTATGGCTACACCTTC
v_gene: TRBV6-5; j_gene: TRBJ2-1; d_gene: NA; abundance: NA; CDR3aa: CASGVSGVGGEQFF; CDR3nt: TGTGCCAGCGGTGTATCGGGGGTAGGGGGTGAGCAGTTCTTC
v_gene: TRBV30; j_gene: TRBJ2-1; d_gene: NA; abundance: few; CDR3aa: CAWRGEDVNEQFF; CDR3nt: TGTGCCTGGAGAGGCGAGGACGTCAATGAGCAGTTCTTC
v_gene: TRBV30; j_gene: TRBJ1-6; d_gene: TRBD1; abundance: many; CDR3aa: CAWSNRDRGDSPLHF; CDR3nt: TGTGCCTGGAGTAACCGGGACAGGGGAGATTCACCCCTCCACTTT
v_gene: TRBV7-7; j_gene: TRBJ2-7; d_gene: NA; abundance: few; CDR3aa: CASSLVHDYEQYF; CDR3nt: TGTGCTAGCAGCTTAGTGCATGACTACGAGCAGTACTTC
v_gene: TRBV9; j_gene: TRBJ2-5; d_gene: NA; abundance: NA; CDR3aa: CASSAQGRETQYF; CDR3nt: TGTGCCAGCAGCGCACAGGGTCGGGAGACCCAGTACTTC
v_gene: TRBV7-6; j_gene: TRBJ2-6; d_gene: NA; abundance: NA; CDR3aa: CASSLAAGGLLAGANVLTF; CDR3nt: TGTGCCAGCAGCTTAGCGGCAGGGGGGCTCTTGGCTGGGGCCAACGTCCTGACTTTC
v_gene: TRBV12-3/TRBV12-4; j_gene: TRBJ2-3; d_gene: NA; abundance: NA; CDR3aa: CASSLGPGISTDTQYF; CDR3nt: TGTGCCAGCAGTTTAGGGCCCGGAATTAGCACAGATACGCAGTATTTT
v_gene: TRBV18; j_gene: TRBJ2-1; d_gene: NA; abundance: NA; CDR3aa: CASSQGPLNEQFF; CDR3nt: TGTGCCAGCTCACAGGGGCCTCTCAATGAGCAGTTCTTC
v_gene: TRBV5-8; j_gene: TRBJ2-3; d_gene: TRBD2; abundance: many; CDR3aa: CASSAFGGLASTDTQYF; CDR3nt: TGTGCCAGCAGCGCATTTGGGGGACTAGCGAGCACAGATACGCAGTATTTT
v_gene: TRBV12-3/TRBV12-4; j_gene: TRBJ1-2; d_gene: NA; abundance: many; CDR3aa: CASSLKGGVYGYTF; CDR3nt: TGTGCCAGCAGTTTAAAGGGGGGGGTCTATGGCTACACCTTC
v_gene: TRBV30; j_gene: TRBJ1-5; d_gene: NA; abundance: NA; CDR3aa: CAWSETTDGQPQHF; CDR3nt: TGTGCCTGGAGCGAAACAACGGATGGTCAGCCCCAGCATTTT
v_gene: TRBV2; j_gene: TRBJ2-1; d_gene: NA; abundance: NA; CDR3aa: CASSAASVGQFF; CDR3nt: TGTGCCAGCAGTGCGGCCAGCGTAGGGCAGTTCTTC
v_gene: TRBV9; j_gene: TRBJ2-4; d_gene: NA; abundance: NA; CDR3aa: CASSVGPGENIQYF; CDR3nt: TGTGCCAGCAGCGTAGGGCCAGGGGAAAACATTCAGTACTTC
v_gene: TRBV29-1; j_gene: TRBJ1-1; d_gene: TRBD1; abundance: few; CDR3aa: CSVAGTENLNTEAFF; CDR3nt: TGCAGCGTGGCCGGGACAGAGAACTTGAACACTGAAGCTTTCTTT
v_gene: TRBV6-6; j_gene: TRBJ1-4; d_gene: NA; abundance: NA; CDR3aa: CASSPRTAEKLFF; CDR3nt: TGTGCCAGCAGCCCCAGGACAGCTGAAAAACTGTTTTTT
v_gene: TRBV5-1; j_gene: TRBJ2-7; d_gene: NA; abundance: NA; CDR3aa: CASSDFPASYEQYF; CDR3nt: TGCGCCAGCAGTGACTTCCCGGCGAGCTACGAGCAGTACTTC
v_gene: TRBV28; j_gene: TRBJ2-3; d_gene: NA; abundance: few; CDR3aa: CATGMGLNTDTQYF; CDR3nt: TGTGCCACCGGCATGGGACTCAACACAGATACGCAGTATTTT
v_gene: TRBV7-8; j_gene: TRBJ2-7; d_gene: NA; abundance: NA; CDR3aa: CASSLKRAEGVYEQYF; CDR3nt: TGTGCCAGCAGCTTAAAACGCGCAGAGGGGGTCTACGAGCAGTACTTC
v_gene: TRBV4-3; j_gene: TRBJ2-5; d_gene: TRBD2; abundance: NA; CDR3aa: CASSQAWTSRETQYF; CDR3nt: TGCGCCAGCAGCCAAGCTTGGACTAGCCGGGAGACCCAGTACTTC
v_gene: TRBV6-6; j_gene: TRBJ2-1; d_gene: TRBD2; abundance: NA; CDR3aa: CASSSPRLAGGINEQFF; CDR3nt: TGTGCCAGCAGCTCTCCCCGCCTAGCGGGGGGGATCAATGAGCAGTTCTTC
v_gene: TRBV2; j_gene: TRBJ2-1; d_gene: TRBD2; abundance: few; CDR3aa: CASSRSPGGNEQFF; CDR3nt: TGTGCCAGCAGTAGGTCACCGGGGGGCAATGAGCAGTTCTTC
v_gene: TRBV19; j_gene: TRBJ1-1; d_gene: NA; abundance: NA; CDR3aa: CASSMRRGRDIMNTEAFF; CDR3nt: TGTGCCAGTAGTATGCGTCGGGGCCGGGACATCATGAACACTGAAGCTTTCTTT
v_gene: TRBV5-6; j_gene: TRBJ1-4; d_gene: TRBD1; abundance: NA; CDR3aa: CASSVLTGNNEKLFF; CDR3nt: TGTGCCAGCAGCGTGCTGACAGGGAATAATGAAAAACTGTTTTTT
v_gene: TRBV7-2; j_gene: TRBJ2-3; d_gene: TRBD1; abundance: NA; CDR3aa: CASSSRDRGVYTQYF; CDR3nt: TGTGCCAGCAGCTCCCGGGACAGGGGAGTGTATACGCAGTATTTT
v_gene: TRBV6-5; j_gene: TRBJ2-3; d_gene: TRBD2; abundance: few; CDR3aa: CASSYTWTSGGEEDTQYF; CDR3nt: TGTGCCAGCAGTTACACCTGGACTAGCGGGGGGGAGGAGGATACGCAGTATTTT
v_gene: TRBV5-5; j_gene: TRBJ2-3; d_gene: NA; abundance: few; CDR3aa: CASSFGPPSTDTQYF; CDR3nt: TGTGCCAGCAGCTTCGGGCCCCCCTCCACAGATACGCAGTATTTT
v_gene: TRBV7-2; j_gene: TRBJ2-5; d_gene: TRBD2; abundance: NA; CDR3aa: CASSLGLVAETQYF; CDR3nt: TGTGCCAGCAGCCTGGGACTAGTGGCGGAGACCCAGTACTTC
v_gene: TRBV19; j_gene: TRBJ1-2; d_gene: TRBD1; abundance: few; CDR3aa: CASSPDRARSYGYTF; CDR3nt: TGTGCCAGTAGCCCTGACAGGGCGAGGAGCTATGGCTACACCTTC
v_gene: TRBV7-8; j_gene: TRBJ2-5; d_gene: TRBD1; abundance: NA; CDR3aa: CASSPSTGLPQETQYF; CDR3nt: TGTGCCAGCAGCCCCTCGACAGGGCTTCCCCAAGAGACCCAGTACTTC
v_gene: TRBV12-3/TRBV12-4; j_gene: TRBJ2-1; d_gene: NA; abundance: few; CDR3aa: CASKLSGTVYNEQFF; CDR3nt: TGTGCCAGCAAACTTTCCGGGACGGTTTACAATGAGCAGTTCTTC
v_gene: TRBV11-2; j_gene: TRBJ2-3; d_gene: NA; abundance: few; CDR3aa: CASSPAFKRTDTQYF; CDR3nt: TGTGCCAGCAGCCCGGCATTCAAGAGGACAGATACGCAGTATTTT
v_gene: TRBV2; j_gene: TRBJ2-1; d_gene: NA; abundance: few; CDR3aa: CASRADRTVQFF; CDR3nt: TGTGCCAGCAGAGCCGACCGGACAGTACAGTTCTTC
v_gene: TRBV6-5; j_gene: TRBJ1-1; d_gene: NA; abundance: few; CDR3aa: CASSYRVRGVTEAFF; CDR3nt: TGTGCCAGCAGTTACCGAGTCCGAGGAGTCACTGAAGCTTTCTTT
v_gene: TRBV6-6; j_gene: TRBJ1-6; d_gene: NA; abundance: few; CDR3aa: CASRHGGPGSYNSPLHF; CDR3nt: TGTGCCAGCAGACACGGGGGGCCGGGATCCTATAATTCACCCCTCCACTTT